This T cell receptor beta chain was recorded in a study of radiotherapy plus CTLA-4 blockade in lung cancer. Trimming at V came to 5 bases and at J to 4 bases, leaving 16 bases not matched to a gene. Germline assignment: CDR1 SEHNR and CDR2 FQNEAQ (reference sequence). The CDR3 contains 19 residues. This clone is medium-sized. Measured with immunoSEQ multiplex PCR; TCRdb has only the in-frame clones, and not every one. The table records 30,000 to 40,000 clones, roughly 71% of them present only once. The chain employs TRBV7-9 and TRBJ2-6, with 8 bases aligning to TRBD1. This TCR was recovered from a human donor with non-small cell lung cancer whose response to radiotherapy plus ipilimumab could not be evaluated. The material sequenced was peripheral blood, taken from a patient treated with radiotherapy plus ipilimumab. CDR3 sequence reads: CASSVRDRPSGSGANVLTF. The DNA for the CDR3 is TGTGCCAGCAGCGTCCGGGACAGGCCTTCGGGGTCCGGGGCCAACGTCCTGACTTTC. The variable domain in full, with the rest retrieved from reference TRBV7-9 and TRBJ2-6, is DTGVSQNPRHKITKRGQNVTFRCDPISEHNRLYWYRQTLGQGPEFLTYFQNEAQLEKSRLLSDRFSAERPKGSFSTLEIQRTEQGDSAMYLCASSVRDRPSGSGANVLTFGAGSRLTVL.